This T cell receptor beta chain was identified in a study of shared clonotypes between healthy human individuals. Study-level points and caveats: How much donors shared clonotypes was expected to be affected by sequencing depth.

Notes on this clone: Its antigen is not known.

Measured with immunoSEQ multiplex PCR; TCRdb has only the in-frame clones, and not every one. This table holds some 1 million clones, approximately 68% found once. Trimming took 2 bases from V and 7 from J, leaving 8 bases between them. CDR3 length equals 13 residues. Germline V CDR1 and CDR2: SEHNR, FQNEAQ (reference sequence). Sample: memory CD4+ T cells sorted from blood. Subset given: CD45RA-negative fraction. This chain links TRBV7-9 with TRBJ2-2, with D unresolved. This receptor was obtained from a man aged 18 to 29 in good health. The chain's CDR3 is CASSLTRGGELFF. DNA of the CDR3: TGTGCCAGCAGCTTAACTCGTGGCGGGGAGCTGTTTTTT.